The source of this T cell receptor (beta chain) is a study of CD8+ T cells in alopecia areata. As for the study in general: Female approximately 6-10-week-old C3H/HeJ recipients received skin from 6-12-month-old C3H/HeJ graft donors with spontaneous alopecia. Broader study findings: Sequenced scalp T cells also include alphabeta T cells resident in normal skin.

Isolated RNA was reverse transcribed into cDNA used as the sequencing template. The repertoire was sequenced with immunoSEQ multiplex PCR; TCRdb's copy has only in-frame clones and lacks some. The data show over 100,000 clones, with none appearing a single time. This clone was counted between two and nine times. Its antigen is as yet unknown. These gene names are mouse names. The DNA ends 4 residues before the CDR3 does, and the rest of the CDR3 is filled in from the germline J gene. V was shortened by 0 bases and J by 0 bases, with 9 bases between the two germline ends. The CDR3 consists of 16 residues. Germline lookup yields CDR1 FNHDT and CDR2 SITEND (reference sequence).

This receptor was taken from a C3H/HeJ mouse with alopecia areata. The MHC haplotype of this mouse line is H2-k. The sequencing input was lesional skin. This chain joins TRBV19 and TRBJ1-4, with TRBD1 as a possible D gene (6 bases). The CDR3: CASSIEGEISNERLFF. The covered CDR3 bases are TGTGCCAGCAGTATAGAGGGGGAGATTTCCAACGAA.